This T cell receptor beta chain was sequenced in a study of identical twins. With V trimmed by 5 bases and J by 7 bases, 12 bases remained unmatched. The CDR3 has 16 amino acids. Per germline, CDR1 SGHAT and CDR2 FQNNGV. From the 5' RACE reads, TCRdb called clonotypes with MiXCR, one entry per CDR3 protein. Counted here are roughly 720,000 distinct CDR3 sequences, 15% to 20% occurring once; the ten biggest clones make up around 12%. This sample also belongs to another study, concerning T cells expressing NK-cell markers. Per that paper: Also leading the CD3+CD56-NKG2C+ fraction in a few donors were these clonotypes.

This TCR came from a woman between 18 and 29 years old in good health. Sequenced: PBMCs. The rearrangement links TRBV11-2 to TRBJ2-4, with 9 positions matching TRBD1. The DNA for the CDR3 is TGTGCCAGCAGCGTCGCCGGGACAGGGAGGGTCAACATTCAGTACTTC. Translating it yields CASSVAGTGRVNIQYF. Together with reference TRBV11-2 and TRBJ2-4, the CDR3 gives the full variable domain: EAGVAQSPRYKIIEKRQSVAFWCNPISGHATLYWYQQILGQGPKLLIQFQNNGVVDDSQLPKDRFSAERLKGVDSTLKIQPAKLEDSAVYLCASSVAGTGRVNIQYFGAGTRLSVL.